A selection of T cell receptor beta chains follows, all from one sample in a study of cytomegalovirus exposure and HLA in healthy donors. Assay used: immunoSEQ multiplex PCR; TCRdb lists only in-frame clones, some missing. The sample includes about 260,000 clones, 90% seen only once; the top ten take approximately 3.1%. The sequenced sample was PBMCs. These receptor sequences come from a woman aged 25-40 years in good health and CMV-seronegative. The CDR3 runs from the conserved cysteine through the conserved F or W. A D gene is named only where the DNA matches it firmly. Where a row states a size, it is once, few, many or the class of an expanded clone; other rows omit it.

D	size	V	J	DNA	CDR3
NA	NA	TRBV6-6	TRBJ1-3	TGTGCCAGCAGTTACGGAGGGAGCTCTGGAAACACCATATATTTT	CASSYGGSSGNTIYF
TRBD2	NA	TRBV19	TRBJ2-1	TGTGCCAGTAGTGTGGGTAGCGGGAGGGTCTATGAGCAGTTCTTC	CASSVGSGRVYEQFF
TRBD1	NA	TRBV11-3	TRBJ2-5	TGTGCCAGCAGCTTAGGGCGACAGGGCTTCCAAGAGACCCAGTACTTC	CASSLGRQGFQETQYF
NA	few	TRBV29-1	TRBJ2-7	TGCAGCGTTGAACAGGGCCACGAGCAGTACTTC	CSVEQGHEQYF
TRBD1	NA	TRBV27	TRBJ2-5	TGTGCCAGCAGTTTGACAGGGATGATGGAGACCCAGTACTTC	CASSLTGMMETQYF
NA	NA	TRBV15	TRBJ2-6	TGTGCCACCAGCAGGGCCTTCCAGACAGGCCCCTCTGGGGCCAACGTCCTGACTTTC	CATSRAFQTGPSGANVLTF
TRBD2	NA	TRBV11-2	TRBJ2-7	TGTGCCAGCAGCTTGGTACTAGCGGGGACCAACGAGCAGTACTTC	CASSLVLAGTNEQYF
TRBD1	NA	TRBV5-6	TRBJ2-7	TGTGCCAGCAGCCGACCGGACAGGACTCCCTACGAGCAGTACTTC	CASSRPDRTPYEQYF
NA	NA	TRBV5-6	TRBJ2-5	TGTGCCAGCAGTTCGGGGTACACTAAAGAGACCCAGTACTTC	CASSSGYTKETQYF
NA	NA	TRBV28	TRBJ2-7	TGTGCCAGCAGTGGGACCGGGAGACTGACCTACGAGCAGTACTTC	CASSGTGRLTYEQYF
TRBD2	NA	TRBV7-2	TRBJ2-1	TGTGCCAGCAGCCGACTTAGCGGGAGAGATGAGCAGTTCTTC	CASSRLSGRDEQFF
TRBD1	NA	TRBV4-2	TRBJ1-2	TGTGCCAGCAGCCAAGATCAGGGGGGCCGGGACAGGGAGTCCTACACCTTC	CASSQDQGGRDRESYTF
TRBD1	once	TRBV5-1	TRBJ2-1	TGCGCCAGCAGTTGGCTTTCAGGGGGAAATGAGCAGTTCTTC	CASSWLSGGNEQFF
TRBD2	NA	TRBV5-8	TRBJ2-2	TGTGCCAGCAGCTTGGTGCTAGCGGCACCCGGGGAGCTGTTTTTT	CASSLVLAAPGELFF
NA	once	TRBV7-9	TRBJ2-3	TGTGCCAGCAGCTTAGCGGTAACCACAGATACGCAGTATTTT	CASSLAVTTDTQYF
NA	NA	TRBV7-2	TRBJ2-7	TGTGCCAGCAGCCCCGCCCGGGAGCAGTACTTC	CASSPAREQYF
TRBD2	NA	TRBV4-3	TRBJ2-1	TGCGCCAGCAGCCAGACAGGGGGCCGACTAGCGGGAGGGCGAGAGCAGTTCTTC	CASSQTGGRLAGGREQFF
NA	few	TRBV30	TRBJ1-5	TGTGCCTGGAGTGTCAGGCTGGGGGTCAATCAGCCCCAGCATTTT	CAWSVRLGVNQPQHF
NA	NA	TRBV13	TRBJ1-2	TGTGCCAGCAGCCCGTGGCAGTACTATGGCTACACCTTC	CASSPWQYYGYTF
NA	NA	TRBV5-1	TRBJ1-4	TGCGCCAGCAGCTGGGGGGATGTGGGTAATGAAAAACTGTTTTTT	CASSWGDVGNEKLFF
NA	NA	TRBV7-9	TRBJ2-7	TGTGCCAGCAGCTTAGCGCCCAGGGGTCGTACGTACGAGCAGTACTTC	CASSLAPRGRTYEQYF
NA	NA	TRBV11-1	TRBJ2-4	TGTGCCAGCAGCACGGGACTAGCCAAAAACATTCAGTACTTC	CASSTGLAKNIQYF
NA	NA	TRBV7-3	TRBJ1-2	TGTGCCAGCAGCCCTGGGGGAGAAAATGGCTACACCTTC	CASSPGGENGYTF
NA	few	TRBV5-1	TRBJ2-7	TGCGCCAGCAGCTTCCCAGGGGCCGAGCAGTACTTC	CASSFPGAEQYF
NA	NA	TRBV11-2	TRBJ1-1	TGTGCCAGCAGCTTAATCACAGACAGGAGGAGTGTCACTGAAGCTTTCTTT	CASSLITDRRSVTEAFF
NA	few	TRBV5-4	TRBJ1-1	TGTGCCAGCAGCTTGACGGCCACTGAAGCTTTCTTT	CASSLTATEAFF
TRBD1	NA	TRBV5-6	TRBJ1-4	TGTGCCAGCTTCCTTGGGCAGGGGGCGAGAACTAATGAAAAACTGTTTTTT	CASFLGQGARTNEKLFF
TRBD1	NA	TRBV28	TRBJ1-1	TGTGCCAGCAATCACAGGGGCCTCATGAACACTGAAGCTTTCTTT	CASNHRGLMNTEAFF
NA	NA	TRBV20-1	TRBJ2-1	TGCAGTGCGGGTAGGGGCGATGAGCAGTTCTTC	CSAGRGDEQFF
TRBD1	NA	TRBV11-3	TRBJ2-7	TGTGCCAGCAGCCCCCCTGAGGCCGACAGGGAAGGATACAGGGACGAGCAGTACTTC	CASSPPEADREGYRDEQYF
NA	NA	TRBV28	TRBJ1-5	TGTGCCAGCAGCAATGGACAGATCCGCAATCAGCCCCAGCATTTT	CASSNGQIRNQPQHF
NA	NA	TRBV9	TRBJ2-1	TGTGCCAGCGCGGGCCATGAGCAGTTCTTC	CASAGHEQFF
TRBD2	NA	TRBV9	TRBJ2-3	TGTGCCAGCAGCGTAGGGACTAGCGGGAACACAGATACGCAGTATTTT	CASSVGTSGNTDTQYF
NA	NA	TRBV7-8	TRBJ2-7	TGTGCCAGCAGCTTAACAGGACCCCCCTACGAGCAGTACTTC	CASSLTGPPYEQYF
NA	NA	TRBV21-1	TRBJ2-1	TGTGCCAGCAGCAAAGTTAGAGGTAAGGCAAGCCCAGGGCCCAAGCCCAATGAGCAGTTCTTC	CASSKVRGKASPGPKPNEQFF
TRBD1	NA	TRBV4-2	TRBJ2-2	TGTGCCAGCAGCCAAGTGGGGACAGGGGGCGGGGAGCTGTTTTTT	CASSQVGTGGGELFF
NA	few	TRBV20-1	TRBJ1-1	TGCAGTGCTACAGTGAACACTGAAGCTTTCTTT	CSATVNTEAFF
TRBD2	NA	TRBV7-3	TRBJ2-3	TGTGCCAGCAGCCAGGGACTAGCGGGAGGTGGTACGCAGTATTTT	CASSQGLAGGGTQYF